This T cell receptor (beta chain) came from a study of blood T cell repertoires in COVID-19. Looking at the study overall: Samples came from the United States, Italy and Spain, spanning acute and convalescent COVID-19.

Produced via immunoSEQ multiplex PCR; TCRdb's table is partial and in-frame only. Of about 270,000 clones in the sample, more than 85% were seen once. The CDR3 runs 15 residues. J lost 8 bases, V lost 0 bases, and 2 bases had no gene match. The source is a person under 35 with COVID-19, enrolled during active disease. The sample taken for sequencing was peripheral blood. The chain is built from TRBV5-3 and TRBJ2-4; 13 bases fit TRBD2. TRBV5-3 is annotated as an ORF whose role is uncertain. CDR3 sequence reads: CARSLGGLAGHIQYF. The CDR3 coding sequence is TGTGCCAGAAGCTTGGGGGGACTAGCGGGACACATTCAGTACTTC.